Following are 18 T cell receptor beta chains from one sample sequenced in a study of blood T cell repertoires in COVID-19. Data came from immunoSEQ multiplex PCR; TCRdb stores just in-frame clones and leaves some out. The sample holds 200,000 to 250,000 clones, approximately 90% seen once. The sequenced material came from PBMCs or T cells enriched from blood (not recorded which). These TCRs come from a man aged 30 to 45 who had recovered from COVID-19.

The genes are TRBV5-6 and TRBJ2-5; D is possibly TRBD1 (5 bases). The germline V and J ends were trimmed by 4 bases and 7 bases, with 20 bases remaining between them. Germline CDR1 and CDR2: SGHDT and YYEEEE. The length of the CDR3 is 15 residues. CDR3 DNA sequence: TGTGCCAGCAGCCCCCCCGGACACCTTTATGCGACCCAGTACTTC. It specifies CASSPPGHLYATQYF.

This chain uses TRBV19 with TRBJ2-7; D is uncertain. The CDR3 is made up of 15 amino acids. Germline assignment: CDR1 LNHDA and CDR2 SQIVND (reference sequence). V lost 6 bases and J lost 0, with 15 bases in between. CDR3 in amino acids: CASSDLTDVSYEQYF. In nucleotides, the CDR3 is TGTGCCAGTAGCGACTTGACCGACGTCTCCTACGAGCAGTACTTC.

The rearrangement joins TRBV28 to TRBJ2-1; 9 nucleotides align to TRBD2. There are 16 residues in the CDR3. The V and J ends lost 4 bases and 7 bases, in that order; junction bases with no gene match: 11. Germline V gives CDR1 MDHEN, CDR2 SYDVKM. CDR3 amino acids: CASSSPIAGVVNEQFF. CDR3 DNA sequence: TGTGCCAGCAGTTCCCCTATAGCGGGAGTCGTGAATGAGCAGTTCTTC.

The rearrangement joins TRBV7-9 to TRBJ2-1; D unresolved. Germline values: CDR1 SEHNR, CDR2 FQNEAQ (reference sequence). V was pared by 5 bases and J by 7 bases, with 21 bases between. This CDR3 has 16 residues. The CDR3 loop reads CASSPYIGLGMNEQFF. The CDR3 nucleotides read TGTGCCAGCAGCCCTTATATCGGGTTAGGAATGAATGAGCAGTTCTTC.

This chain joins TRBV3-1 (or the pseudogene TRBV3-2) and TRBJ1-2; the D is unclear. The V end was cut by 0 bases, the J end by 8 bases, with 22 bases between. The CDR3 totals 17 residues. CDR1 and CDR2 from the germline V gene are LGHDT and YNNKEL (reference sequence). As DNA, the CDR3 is TGTGCCAGCAGCCAAGATTCTATTTGGTACAGCCGCCGCGGCTACACCTTC. Translating gives CASSQDSIWYSRRGYTF.

CDR3 DNA: TGTGCCAGTAGCAAAATAGCGGGGGGAAGCACAGATACGCAGTATTTT. This translates into CASSKIAGGSTDTQYF. The rearrangement links TRBV19 to TRBJ2-3, with 10 bases fitting TRBD2. Losses at the gene ends were 6 bases for V and 0 bases for J; bases not matched to a gene: 6. The CDR3 has 16 residues. Germline V lookup: CDR1 LNHDA, CDR2 SQIVND (reference sequence).

V usage is TRBV6-5 and J usage is TRBJ1-6; tentative D call: TRBD1 (5 bases). This CDR3 spans 14 amino acids. Germline-derived CDR1 and CDR2 are MNHEY and SVGAGI. The V and J ends lost 4 bases and 4 bases respectively, with 8 bases between them. The CDR3 reads CASSSQGYNSPLHF. In nucleotides, the CDR3 is TGTGCCAGCAGTTCTCAGGGTTATAATTCACCCCTCCACTTT.

This clone has just one count. The CDR3 DNA follows: TGTGCCAGCTACAGCGGGAGGGCCTCCTACGAGCAGTACTTC. Translated, it gives CASYSGRASYEQYF. V and J are TRBV2 and TRBJ2-7, with 10 bases identical to TRBD2. Per the germline V gene, CDR1 is SNHLY and CDR2 is FYNNEI. J lost 0 bases, V lost 8 bases, and 4 bases had no gene match. CDR3 size: 14 residues. Complete variable domain (other parts from reference TRBV2 and TRBJ2-7): EPEVTQTPSHQVTQMGQEVILRCVPISNHLYFYWYRQILGQKVEFLVSFYNNEISEKSEIFDDQFSVERPDGSNFTLKIRSTKLEDSAMYFCASYSGRASYEQYFGPGTRLTVT.

The genes are TRBV5-6 and TRBJ2-5, with 8 bases aligning to TRBD2. Germline CDR1 and CDR2: SGHDT and YYEEEE. The length of the CDR3 is 14 residues. The V and J ends lost 2 bases and 4 bases, in that order; junction bases with no gene match: 4. The DNA for the CDR3 is TGTGCCAGCAGCTTAGGGCTAGCGGGAGAGACCCAGTACTTC. This gives the protein CASSLGLAGETQYF.

This sequence joins TRBV28 and TRBJ2-7, with TRBD2 matching over 9 bases. The CDR3 spans 15 residues. V lost 3 bases, J lost 4 bases, and 7 bases stayed unmatched. Per the germline V gene, CDR1 is MDHEN and CDR2 is SYDVKM. The CDR3 is CASSFAASGVYEQYF. The DNA for the CDR3 is TGTGCCAGCAGTTTTGCGGCTAGCGGGGTATACGAGCAGTACTTC.

The gene calls are TRBV7-6 and TRBJ2-5; tentative D call: TRBD1 (6 bases). The ends were cut back, 3 bases at V and 3 bases at J, with 8 bases in the middle. The CDR3 runs to 13 residues. The germline V gene encodes CDR1 SGHVS and CDR2 FNYEAQ. CDR3 sequence reads: CASSFTGKETQYF. DNA of the CDR3: TGTGCCAGCAGCTTTACAGGGAAAGAGACCCAGTACTTC.

This chain uses TRBV9 with TRBJ2-7, with a weak D call TRBD2 (6 bases). Trimming left V 0 bases short and J 3 bases short, with 10 bases between. The CDR3 spans 14 residues. The germline V gene encodes CDR1 SGDLS and CDR2 YYNGEE. The CDR3 protein is CASSVGVGGYEQYF. The DNA for the CDR3 is TGTGCCAGCAGCGTAGGGGTGGGAGGCTACGAGCAGTACTTC.

The genes are TRBV11-2 and TRBJ1-6; 7 bases line up with TRBD1. V lost 5 bases and J lost 8; bases outside the gene matches: 6. The CDR3 totals 14 residues. CDR1 is SGHAT and CDR2 is FQNNGV in the germline V gene. The CDR3 nucleotides are TGTGCCAGCAGCCACGAACAGGGGCATTCACCCCTCCACTTT. Translated: CASSHEQGHSPLHF.

This chain links TRBV6-5 with TRBJ1-5; maybe TRBD1 (6 bases). The CDR3 extends over 15 amino acids. The V end lost 4 bases, the J end lost 2 bases, and 12 bases lay between the germline ends. Germline CDR1 reads MNHEY; CDR2 reads SVGAGI. The DNA of the CDR3 is TGTGCCAGCAGTTTTAACAGGGACGGCAATCAGCCCCAGCATTTT. This translates into CASSFNRDGNQPQHF.

The CDR3 spells CASSGTGGALRQPQHF. Written as DNA, the CDR3 is TGTGCCAGCAGCGGGACAGGGGGGGCCCTGCGACAGCCCCAGCATTTT. V is TRBV5-6 and J is TRBJ1-5, with TRBD1 identical over 11 bases. Germline CDR1 SGHDT, CDR2 YYEEEE. The CDR3 loop spans 16 amino acids. Trimming at V came to 4 bases and at J to 7 bases, leaving 10 bases not matched to a gene.

This chain joins TRBV15 and TRBJ1-2, with a tentative D call TRBD1 (6 bases). The CDR3 is made up of 13 amino acids. V shed 5 bases and J shed 6 bases, with 13 bases lying between them. Per the germline V gene, CDR1 is LNHNV and CDR2 is YYDKDF (reference sequence). For the CDR3, the DNA is TGTGCCACCAGCGAACAGGGACCCAATGGCTACACCTTC. Translated, it gives CATSEQGPNGYTF. The full variable domain, with the rest looked up from reference TRBV15 and TRBJ1-2, is DAMVIQNPRYQVTQFGKPVTLSCSQTLNHNVMYWYQQKSSQAPKLLFHYYDKDFNNEADTPDNFQSRRPNTSFCFLDIRSPGLGDTAMYLCATSEQGPNGYTFGSGTRLTVV.

This chain links TRBV5-1 with TRBJ1-4; TRBD1 matches at 10 bases. V shed 0 bases, J shed 3 bases, and the junction held 2 bases outside the gene matches. This CDR3 spans 16 amino acids. Germline V CDR1 and CDR2: SGHRS, YFSETQ. The chain's CDR3 is CASSLGTGGSNEKLFF. The CDR3 coding sequence is TGCGCCAGCAGCTTGGGGACAGGGGGATCTAATGAAAAACTGTTTTTT.

This chain links TRBV19 with TRBJ1-5; D uncertain. This CDR3 has 14 amino acids. Germline loops: CDR1 LNHDA, CDR2 SQIVND (reference sequence). Trimming stripped 1 base from V and 3 bases from J, with 7 bases between. The CDR3 nucleotides are TGTGCCAGTAGTATAGCTCGGTACAATCAGCCCCAGCATTTT. Its protein product is CASSIARYNQPQHF.